This T cell receptor (beta chain) was identified during a study of post-analysis software for immune sequencing data. Researchers reported that TCR beta cDNA libraries carried unique molecular identifiers. In TCRdb, the PCR reads were re-called with MiXCR into one record per CDR3 protein. This table has 750,000 to 900,000 distinct CDR3 sequences, 35% to 55% appearing once. In the case of this clonotype: The antigen remains unidentified.

The CDR3 runs 15 residues. From germline, CDR1 is SGHRS and CDR2 YFSETQ. J was trimmed by 4 bases and V by 0 bases; bases with no gene match: 4. Study findings and constraints: With TRBV5-6, TRBV5-1 and TRBV20-1 included, roughly five TRBV segments were more frequent in patients than in controls.

The source is a girl aged 5 to 17 with multiple sclerosis. Sequences were obtained from blood. The rearrangement uses TRBV5-1 and TRBJ2-3; 8 bases fit TRBD1. CDR3 coding DNA: TGCGCCAGCAGCTTGGTCAGGGGGCTTGCAGATACGCAGTATTTT. It is translated as CASSLVRGLADTQYF. Full variable domain (outside the CDR3, taken from reference TRBV5-1 and TRBJ2-3): KAGVTQTPRYLIKTRGQQVTLSCSPISGHRSVSWYQQTPGQGLQFLFEYFSETQRNKGNFPGRFSGRQFSNSRSEMNVSTLELGDSALYLCASSLVRGLADTQYFGPGTRLTVL.